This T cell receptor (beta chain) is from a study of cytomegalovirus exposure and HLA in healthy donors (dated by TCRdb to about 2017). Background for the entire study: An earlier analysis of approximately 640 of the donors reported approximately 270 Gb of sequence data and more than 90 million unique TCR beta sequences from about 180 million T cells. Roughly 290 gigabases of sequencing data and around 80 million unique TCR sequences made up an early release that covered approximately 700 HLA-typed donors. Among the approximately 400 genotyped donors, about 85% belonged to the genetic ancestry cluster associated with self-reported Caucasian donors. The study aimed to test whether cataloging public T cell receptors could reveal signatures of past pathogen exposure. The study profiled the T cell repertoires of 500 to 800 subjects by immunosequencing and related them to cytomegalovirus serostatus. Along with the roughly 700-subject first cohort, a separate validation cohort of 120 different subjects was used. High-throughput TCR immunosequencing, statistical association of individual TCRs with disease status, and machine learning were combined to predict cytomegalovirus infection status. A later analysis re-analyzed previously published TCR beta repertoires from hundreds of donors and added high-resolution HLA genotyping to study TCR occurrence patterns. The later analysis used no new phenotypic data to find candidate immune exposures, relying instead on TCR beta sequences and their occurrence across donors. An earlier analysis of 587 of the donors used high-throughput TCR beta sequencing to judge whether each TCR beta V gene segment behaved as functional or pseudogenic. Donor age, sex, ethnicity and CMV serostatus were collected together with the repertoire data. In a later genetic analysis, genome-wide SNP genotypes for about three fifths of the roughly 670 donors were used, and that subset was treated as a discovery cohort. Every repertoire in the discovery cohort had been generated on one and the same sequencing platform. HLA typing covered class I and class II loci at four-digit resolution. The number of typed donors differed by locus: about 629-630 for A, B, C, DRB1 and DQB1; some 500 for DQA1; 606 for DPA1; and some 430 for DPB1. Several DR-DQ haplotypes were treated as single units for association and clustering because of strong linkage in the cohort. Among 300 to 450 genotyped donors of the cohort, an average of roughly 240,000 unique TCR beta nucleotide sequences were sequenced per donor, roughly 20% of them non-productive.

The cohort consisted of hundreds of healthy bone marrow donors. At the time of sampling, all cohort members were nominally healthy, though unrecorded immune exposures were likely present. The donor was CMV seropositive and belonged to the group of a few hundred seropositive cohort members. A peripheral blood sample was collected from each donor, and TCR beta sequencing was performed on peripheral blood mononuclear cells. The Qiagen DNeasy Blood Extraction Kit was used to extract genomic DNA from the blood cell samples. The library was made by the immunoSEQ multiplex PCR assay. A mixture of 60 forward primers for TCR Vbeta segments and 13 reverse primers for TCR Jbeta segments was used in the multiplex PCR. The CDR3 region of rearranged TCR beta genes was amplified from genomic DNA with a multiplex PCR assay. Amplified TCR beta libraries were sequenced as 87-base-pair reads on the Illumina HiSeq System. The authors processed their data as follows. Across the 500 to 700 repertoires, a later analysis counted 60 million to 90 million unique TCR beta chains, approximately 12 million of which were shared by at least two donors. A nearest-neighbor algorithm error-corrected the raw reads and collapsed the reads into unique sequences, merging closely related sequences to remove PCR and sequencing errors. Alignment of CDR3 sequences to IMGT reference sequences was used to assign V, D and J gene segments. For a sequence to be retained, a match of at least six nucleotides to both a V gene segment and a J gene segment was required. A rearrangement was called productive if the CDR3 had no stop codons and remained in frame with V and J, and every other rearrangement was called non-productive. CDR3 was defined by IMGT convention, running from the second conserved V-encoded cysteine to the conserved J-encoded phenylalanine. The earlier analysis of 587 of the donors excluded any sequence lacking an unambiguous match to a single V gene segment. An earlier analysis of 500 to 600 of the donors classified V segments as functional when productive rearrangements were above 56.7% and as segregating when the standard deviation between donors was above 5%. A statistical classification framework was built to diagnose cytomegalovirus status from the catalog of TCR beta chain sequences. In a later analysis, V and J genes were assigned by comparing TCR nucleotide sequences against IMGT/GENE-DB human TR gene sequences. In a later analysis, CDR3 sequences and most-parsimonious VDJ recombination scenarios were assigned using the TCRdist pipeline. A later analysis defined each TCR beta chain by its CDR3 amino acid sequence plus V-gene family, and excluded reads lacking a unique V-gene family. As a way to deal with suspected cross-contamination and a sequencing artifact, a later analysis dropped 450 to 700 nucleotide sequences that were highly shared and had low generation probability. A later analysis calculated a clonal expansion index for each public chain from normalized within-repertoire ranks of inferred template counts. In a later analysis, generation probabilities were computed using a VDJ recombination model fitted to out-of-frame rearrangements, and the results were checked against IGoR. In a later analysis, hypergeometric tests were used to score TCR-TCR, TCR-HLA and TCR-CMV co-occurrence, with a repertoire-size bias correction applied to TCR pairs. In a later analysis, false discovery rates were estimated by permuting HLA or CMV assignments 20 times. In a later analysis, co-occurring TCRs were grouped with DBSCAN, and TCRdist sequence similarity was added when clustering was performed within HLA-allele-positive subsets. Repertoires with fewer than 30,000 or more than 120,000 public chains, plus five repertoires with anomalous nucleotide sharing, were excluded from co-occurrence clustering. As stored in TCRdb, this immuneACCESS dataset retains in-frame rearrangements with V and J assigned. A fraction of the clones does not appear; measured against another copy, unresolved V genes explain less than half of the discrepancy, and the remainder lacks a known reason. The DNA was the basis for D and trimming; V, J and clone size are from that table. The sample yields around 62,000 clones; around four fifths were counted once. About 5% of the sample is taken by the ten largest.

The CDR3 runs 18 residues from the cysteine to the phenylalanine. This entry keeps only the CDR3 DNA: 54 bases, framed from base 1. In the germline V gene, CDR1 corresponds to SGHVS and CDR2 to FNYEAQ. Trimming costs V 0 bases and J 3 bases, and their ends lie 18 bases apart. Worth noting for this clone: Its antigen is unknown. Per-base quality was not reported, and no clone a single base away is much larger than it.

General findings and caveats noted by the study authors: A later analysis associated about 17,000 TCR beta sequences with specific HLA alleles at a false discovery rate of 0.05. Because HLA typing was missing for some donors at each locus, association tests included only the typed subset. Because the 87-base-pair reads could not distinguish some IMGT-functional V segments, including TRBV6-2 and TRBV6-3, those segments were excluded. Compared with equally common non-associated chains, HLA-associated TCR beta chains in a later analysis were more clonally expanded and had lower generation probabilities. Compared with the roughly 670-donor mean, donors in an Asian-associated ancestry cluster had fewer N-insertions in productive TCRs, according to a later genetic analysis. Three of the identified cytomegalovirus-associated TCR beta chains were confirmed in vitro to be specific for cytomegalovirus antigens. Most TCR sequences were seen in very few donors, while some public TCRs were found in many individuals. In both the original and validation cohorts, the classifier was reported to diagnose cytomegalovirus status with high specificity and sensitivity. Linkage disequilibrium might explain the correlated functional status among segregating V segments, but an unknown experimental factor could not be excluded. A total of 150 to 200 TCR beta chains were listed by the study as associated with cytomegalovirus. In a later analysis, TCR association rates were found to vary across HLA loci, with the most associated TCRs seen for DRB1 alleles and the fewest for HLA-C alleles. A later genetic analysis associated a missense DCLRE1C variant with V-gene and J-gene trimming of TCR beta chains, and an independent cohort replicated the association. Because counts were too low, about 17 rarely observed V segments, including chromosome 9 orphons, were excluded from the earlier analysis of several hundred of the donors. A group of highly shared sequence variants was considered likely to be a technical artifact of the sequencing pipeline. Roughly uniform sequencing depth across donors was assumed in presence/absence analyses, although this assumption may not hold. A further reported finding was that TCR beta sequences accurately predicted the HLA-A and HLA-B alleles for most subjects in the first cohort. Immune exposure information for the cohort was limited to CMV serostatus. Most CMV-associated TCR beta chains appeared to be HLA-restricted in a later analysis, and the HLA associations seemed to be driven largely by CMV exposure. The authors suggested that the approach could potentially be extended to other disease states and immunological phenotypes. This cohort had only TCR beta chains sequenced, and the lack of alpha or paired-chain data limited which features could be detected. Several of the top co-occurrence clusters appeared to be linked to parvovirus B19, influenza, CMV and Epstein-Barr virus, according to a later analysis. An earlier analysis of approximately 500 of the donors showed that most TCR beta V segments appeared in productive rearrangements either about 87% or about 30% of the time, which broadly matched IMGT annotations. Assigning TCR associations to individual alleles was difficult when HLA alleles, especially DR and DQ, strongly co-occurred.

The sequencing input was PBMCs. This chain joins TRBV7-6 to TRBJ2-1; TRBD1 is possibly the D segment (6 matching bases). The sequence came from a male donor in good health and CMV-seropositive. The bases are TGTGCCAGCAGCTTAGCGCTAGGTGGGGGCCAAAACTACAATGAGCAGTTCTTC. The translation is CASSLALGGGQNYNEQFF.